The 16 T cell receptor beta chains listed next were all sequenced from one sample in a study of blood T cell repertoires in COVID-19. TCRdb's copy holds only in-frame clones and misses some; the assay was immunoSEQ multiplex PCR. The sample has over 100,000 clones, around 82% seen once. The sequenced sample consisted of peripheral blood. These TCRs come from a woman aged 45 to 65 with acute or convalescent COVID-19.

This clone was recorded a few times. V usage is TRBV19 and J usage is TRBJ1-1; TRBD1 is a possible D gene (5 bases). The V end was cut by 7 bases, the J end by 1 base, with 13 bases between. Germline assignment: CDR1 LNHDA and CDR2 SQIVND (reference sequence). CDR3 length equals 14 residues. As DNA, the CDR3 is TGTGCCAGTACCCTGAGGGGAGGGAACACTGAAGCTTTCTTT. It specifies CASTLRGGNTEAFF.

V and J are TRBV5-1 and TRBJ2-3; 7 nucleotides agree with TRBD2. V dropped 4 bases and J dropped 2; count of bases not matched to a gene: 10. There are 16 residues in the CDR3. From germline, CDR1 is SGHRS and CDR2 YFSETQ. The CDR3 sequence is CASSQEAGLVTDTQYF. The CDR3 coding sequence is TGCGCCAGCAGCCAAGAAGCGGGGCTGGTCACAGATACGCAGTATTTT.

DNA for the CDR3: TGTGCCAGCAGCTTAGCCCCCCAGGGGACAGATACGCAGTATTTT. Its protein product is CASSLAPQGTDTQYF. V gene TRBV7-8 combines with J gene TRBJ2-3; D may be TRBD1 (6 bases). The CDR3 has 15 residues. The germline V gene encodes CDR1 SGHVS and CDR2 FQNEAQ. V was shortened by 0 bases and J by 3 bases, with 10 bases between the two germline ends.

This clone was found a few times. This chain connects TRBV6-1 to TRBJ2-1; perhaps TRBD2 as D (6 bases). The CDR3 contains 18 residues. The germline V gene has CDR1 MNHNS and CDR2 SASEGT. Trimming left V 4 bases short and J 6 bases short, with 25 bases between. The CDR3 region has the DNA TGTGCCAGCAGTGCCACTACTCTCTGGTGGAGGGCACGCAATGAGCAGTTCTTC. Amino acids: CASSATTLWWRARNEQFF.

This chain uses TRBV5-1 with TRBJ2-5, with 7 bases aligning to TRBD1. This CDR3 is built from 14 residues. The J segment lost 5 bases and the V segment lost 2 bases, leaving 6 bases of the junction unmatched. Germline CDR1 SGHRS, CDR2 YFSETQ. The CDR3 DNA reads TGCGCCAGCAGCTTCCACAGGGGCAGGGAGACCCAGTACTTC. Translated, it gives CASSFHRGRETQYF.

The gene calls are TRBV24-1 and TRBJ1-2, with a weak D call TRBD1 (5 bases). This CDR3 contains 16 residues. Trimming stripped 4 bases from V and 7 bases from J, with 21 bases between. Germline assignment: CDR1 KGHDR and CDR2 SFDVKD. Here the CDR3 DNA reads TGTGCCACCAGTGACCCAACCCTTGGCAGGGCCGGTGGCTACACCTTC. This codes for CATSDPTLGRAGGYTF.

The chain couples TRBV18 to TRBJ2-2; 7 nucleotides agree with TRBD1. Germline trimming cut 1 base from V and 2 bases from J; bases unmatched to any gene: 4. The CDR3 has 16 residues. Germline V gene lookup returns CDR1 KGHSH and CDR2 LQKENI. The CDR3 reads CASSPRRDSNTGELFF. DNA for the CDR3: TGTGCCAGCTCACCACGCCGGGACAGCAACACCGGGGAGCTGTTTTTT.

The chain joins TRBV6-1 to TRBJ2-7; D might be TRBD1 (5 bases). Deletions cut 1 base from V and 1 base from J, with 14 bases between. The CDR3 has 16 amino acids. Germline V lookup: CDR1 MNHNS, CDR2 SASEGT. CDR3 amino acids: CASSEGKGKVSYEQYF. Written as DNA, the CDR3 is TGTGCCAGCAGTGAAGGAAAGGGGAAAGTATCCTACGAGCAGTACTTC.

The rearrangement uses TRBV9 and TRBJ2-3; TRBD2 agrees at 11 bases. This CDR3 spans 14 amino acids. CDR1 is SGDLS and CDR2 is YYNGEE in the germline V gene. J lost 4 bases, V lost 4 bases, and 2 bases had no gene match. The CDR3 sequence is CASSTSGSSDTQYF. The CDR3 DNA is TGTGCCAGCAGCACTAGCGGGAGTTCAGATACGCAGTATTTT.

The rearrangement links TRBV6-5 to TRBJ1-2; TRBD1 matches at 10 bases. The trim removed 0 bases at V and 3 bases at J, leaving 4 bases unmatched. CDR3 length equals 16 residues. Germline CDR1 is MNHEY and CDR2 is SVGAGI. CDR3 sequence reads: CASSYSSGQGYYGYTF. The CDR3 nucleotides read TGTGCCAGCAGTTACTCCTCGGGACAGGGGTACTATGGCTACACCTTC.

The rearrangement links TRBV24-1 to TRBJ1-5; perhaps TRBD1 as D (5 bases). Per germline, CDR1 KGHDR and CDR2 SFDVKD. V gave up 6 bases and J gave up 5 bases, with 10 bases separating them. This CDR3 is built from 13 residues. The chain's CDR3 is CATSTGLDQPQHF. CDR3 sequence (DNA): TGTGCCACCAGTACGGGACTCGATCAGCCCCAGCATTTT.

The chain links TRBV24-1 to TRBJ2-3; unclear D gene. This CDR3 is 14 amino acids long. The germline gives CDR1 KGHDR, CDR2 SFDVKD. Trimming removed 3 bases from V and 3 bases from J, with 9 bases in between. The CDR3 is CATSDRRGTDTQYF. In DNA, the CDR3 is TGTGCCACCAGTGATCGACGAGGAACAGATACGCAGTATTTT.

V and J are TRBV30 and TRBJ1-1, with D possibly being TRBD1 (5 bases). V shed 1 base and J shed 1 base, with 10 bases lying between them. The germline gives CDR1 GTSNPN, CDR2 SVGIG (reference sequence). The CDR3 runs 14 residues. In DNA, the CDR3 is TGTGCCTGGAGTGAGCTTAGGGGGAACACTGAAGCTTTCTTT. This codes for CAWSELRGNTEAFF.

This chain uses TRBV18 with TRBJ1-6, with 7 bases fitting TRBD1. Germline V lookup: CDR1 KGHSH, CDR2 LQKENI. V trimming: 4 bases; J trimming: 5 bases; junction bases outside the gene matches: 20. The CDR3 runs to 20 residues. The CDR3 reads CASSLNTGTAFNSNNSPLHF. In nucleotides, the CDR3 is TGTGCCAGCTCACTTAATACCGGGACAGCCTTTAACTCAAATAATTCACCCCTCCACTTT.

CDR3 bases: TGTGCCAGCAGCTCTCCTCAGCGGGGGGGAGAAGAGACCCAGTACTTC. This sequence encodes CASSSPQRGGEETQYF. This sequence joins TRBV5-4 and TRBJ2-5; TRBD2 matches 10 bases. Germline CDR1 SGHNT, CDR2 YYREEE (reference sequence). Trimming at V came to 3 bases and at J to 3 bases, leaving 8 bases not matched to a gene. The CDR3 is 16 residues long. Combining the CDR3 with reference TRBV5-4 and TRBJ2-5 gives the whole variable domain ETGVTQSPTHLIKTRGQQVTLRCSSQSGHNTVSWYQQALGQGPQFIFQYYREEENGRGNFPPRFSGLQFPNYSSELNVNALELDDSALYLCASSSPQRGGEETQYFGPGTRLLVL.

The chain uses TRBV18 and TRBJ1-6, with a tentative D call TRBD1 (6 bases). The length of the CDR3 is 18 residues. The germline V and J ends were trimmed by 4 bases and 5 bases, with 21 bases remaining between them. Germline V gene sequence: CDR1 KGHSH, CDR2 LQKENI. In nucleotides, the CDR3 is TGTGCCAGCTCACGTACAGGGACCGGTGGGGTCAATAATTCACCCCTCCACTTT. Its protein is CASSRTGTGGVNNSPLHF.